Below are 2 T cell receptor beta chains sequenced from a single sample in a study of breast tumors, draining lymph nodes, adjacent tissues. Axillary draining lymph nodes of breast cancer patients supplied the node samples. TCRdb independently ran MiXCR on the multiplex PCR reads; one entry per CDR3 protein. This table holds about 94,000 distinct CDR3 sequences, approximately 28% found once. The sequenced material came from axillary lymph node tissue. These TCRs come from a female donor with breast cancer. Some clones in this sample may be carry-over from other donors' samples.

This clonotype was counted only a few times. The CDR3 bases are TGTGCCAGCAGCCCTACCGGGACAAGGCTATCCTCTGGAAACACCATATATTTT. Translation gives CASSPTGTRLSSGNTIYF. V is TRBV28 and J is TRBJ1-3; D is perhaps TRBD1 (6 bases). CDR3 size: 18 residues. Trimming shortened V by 6 bases and J by 0 bases, and 21 bases separated the two germline ends. Germline V gives CDR1 MDHEN, CDR2 SYDVKM.

This clonotype showed up many times. The genes are TRBV15 and TRBJ1-2; D may be TRBD1 (5 bases). The CDR3 extends over 18 amino acids. Germline CDR1 reads LNHNV; CDR2 reads YYDKDF (reference sequence). With 2 bases removed from V and 8 bases from J, the gap between germline ends came to 27 bases. The CDR3 reads CATSRTSSRDSRERGYTF. The CDR3 bases are TGTGCCACCAGCAGAACTTCAAGTCGGGACTCCAGAGAAAGGGGCTACACCTTC.